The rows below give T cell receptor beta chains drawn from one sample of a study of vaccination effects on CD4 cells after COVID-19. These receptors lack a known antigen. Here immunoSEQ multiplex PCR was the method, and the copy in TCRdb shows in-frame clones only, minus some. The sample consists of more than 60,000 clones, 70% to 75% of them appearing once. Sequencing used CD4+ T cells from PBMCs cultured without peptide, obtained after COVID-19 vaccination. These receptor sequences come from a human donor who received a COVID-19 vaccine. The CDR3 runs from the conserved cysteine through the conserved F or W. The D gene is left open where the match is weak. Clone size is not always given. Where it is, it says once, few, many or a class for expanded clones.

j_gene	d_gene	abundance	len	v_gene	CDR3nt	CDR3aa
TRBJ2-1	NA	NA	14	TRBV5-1	TGCGCCAGCAGCTTTGGCACGACTTACAATGAGCAGTTCTTC	CASSFGTTYNEQFF
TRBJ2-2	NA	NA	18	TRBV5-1	TGCGCCAGCAGCTTGGATACTATGAGGGGGGGCATCACCGGGGAGCTGTTTTTT	CASSLDTMRGGITGELFF
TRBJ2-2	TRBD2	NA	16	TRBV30	TGTGCCTGGAGTGTACTCGGGGGGGCGAGCACCGGGGAGCTGTTTTTT	CAWSVLGGASTGELFF
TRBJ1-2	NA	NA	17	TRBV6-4	TGTGCCAGCAGTGACGCCTTCCATCGGGGGGCAAACTATGGCTACACCTTC	CASSDAFHRGANYGYTF
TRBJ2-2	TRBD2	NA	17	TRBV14	TGTGCCAGCAGCCCGACTCTAGCGGGGGCGAACACCGGGGAGCTGTTTTTT	CASSPTLAGANTGELFF
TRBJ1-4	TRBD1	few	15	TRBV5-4	TGTGCCAGCAGCTTTGGAACAGGGGGCAGCGAAAAACTGTTTTTT	CASSFGTGGSEKLFF
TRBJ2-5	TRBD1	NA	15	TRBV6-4	TGTGCCAGCGGGGACAGGGATGGGGCCCACGAGACCCAGTACTTC	CASGDRDGAHETQYF
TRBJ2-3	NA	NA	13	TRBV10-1	TGCGCCAGCAGCGAGGACGGTACAGATACGCAGTATTTT	CASSEDGTDTQYF
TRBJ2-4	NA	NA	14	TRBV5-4	TGTGCCAGCAGCTCCTCGGAGGCCAAAAACATTCAGTACTTC	CASSSSEAKNIQYF
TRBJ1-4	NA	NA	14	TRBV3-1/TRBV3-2	TGTGCCAGCAGCCAAGACAGGGTAGATGAAAAACTGTTTTTT	CASSQDRVDEKLFF
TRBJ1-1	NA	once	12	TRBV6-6	TGTGCCAGCAGGTTTATGAACACTGAAGCTTTCTTT	CASRFMNTEAFF
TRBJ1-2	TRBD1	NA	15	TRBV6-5	TGTGCCAGCAGTCCCCAGACAGGGGCAGGCTATGGCTACACCTTC	CASSPQTGAGYGYTF
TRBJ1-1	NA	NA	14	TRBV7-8	TGTGCCAGCAGCTTACTAGAGGGGTACACTGAAGCTTTCTTT	CASSLLEGYTEAFF
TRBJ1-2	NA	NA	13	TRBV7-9	TGTGCCAGCAGCGTCGGACAGAACTATGGCTACACCTTC	CASSVGQNYGYTF
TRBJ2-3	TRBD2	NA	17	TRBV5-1	TGCGCCAGCAGGGGACTAGGGACTAGCGCCAACACAGATACGCAGTATTTT	CASRGLGTSANTDTQYF
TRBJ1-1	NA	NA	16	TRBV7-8	TGTGCCAGCAGAAAAACCCGGGACACCCTGAACACTGAAGCTTTCTTT	CASRKTRDTLNTEAFF
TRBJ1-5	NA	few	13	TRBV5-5	TGTGCCAGCAGCTTGTTGACCAATCAGCCCCAGCATTTT	CASSLLTNQPQHF
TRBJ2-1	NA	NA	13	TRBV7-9	TGTGCCAGCAGCTTCCGGGGAAACGATGAGCAGTTCTTC	CASSFRGNDEQFF
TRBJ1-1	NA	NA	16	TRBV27	TGTGCCAGCAGTTCCCCGGCCCCCAGGGCGAAGTCTGAAGCTTTCTTT	CASSSPAPRAKSEAFF
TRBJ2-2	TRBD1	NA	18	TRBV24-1	TGTGCCACCAGTGATTCAACAAGACAGGGTGGGTACACCGGGGAGCTGTTTTTT	CATSDSTRQGGYTGELFF
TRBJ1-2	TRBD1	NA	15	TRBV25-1	TGTGCCAGCAGTGAGACAGGGTTTCAAAACTATGGCTACACCTTC	CASSETGFQNYGYTF
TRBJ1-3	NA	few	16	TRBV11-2	TGTGCCAGCAGCTTAGATCAGGGTCGATTTGGAAACACCATATATTTT	CASSLDQGRFGNTIYF
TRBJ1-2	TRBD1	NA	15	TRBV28	TGTGCCAGCAGTTTATTGGACAGGGCTAACTATGGCTACACCTTC	CASSLLDRANYGYTF
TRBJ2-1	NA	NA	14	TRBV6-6	TGTGCCAGCAGTCTTCATACTGATTACAATGAGCAGTTCTTC	CASSLHTDYNEQFF
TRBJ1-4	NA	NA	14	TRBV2	TGTGCCAGCAAGGAGACAACAACTAATGAAAAACTGTTTTTT	CASKETTTNEKLFF
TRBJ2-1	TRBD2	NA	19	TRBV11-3	TGTGCCAGCAGCTTAGGACTATGGAGCGGGGGGGACAACTACAATGAGCAGTTCTTC	CASSLGLWSGGDNYNEQFF
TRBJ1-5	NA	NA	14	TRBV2	TGTGCCAGCAGTGAAGCGCTCGGGGGACAGCCCCAGCATTTT	CASSEALGGQPQHF
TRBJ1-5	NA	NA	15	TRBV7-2	TGTGCCAGCAGCTTATGGCAGGGTGGCAATCAGCCCCAGCATTTT	CASSLWQGGNQPQHF
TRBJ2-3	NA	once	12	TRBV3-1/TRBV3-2	TGTGCCAGCAGCCGGTCCACAGATACGCAGTATTTT	CASSRSTDTQYF
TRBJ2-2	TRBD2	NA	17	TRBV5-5	TGTGCCAGCAGCTTGGTGGCGGGGGGCGGTTTGACCGGGGAGCTGTTTTTT	CASSLVAGGGLTGELFF
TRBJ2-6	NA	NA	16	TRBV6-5	TGTGCCAGCAGTTACTCCGATGGCTCTGGGGCCAACGTCCTGACTTTC	CASSYSDGSGANVLTF
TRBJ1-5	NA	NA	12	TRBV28	TGTGCCAGCGCTTTGAGCAATCAGCCCCAGCATTTT	CASALSNQPQHF
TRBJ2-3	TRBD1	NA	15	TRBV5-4	TGTGCCAGCAGCCCAAGGACAGGGCTTGCAGATACGCAGTATTTT	CASSPRTGLADTQYF
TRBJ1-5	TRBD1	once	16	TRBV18	TGTGCCAGCTCACCTCAGGGGGCTGGGGGCAATCAGCCCCAGCATTTT	CASSPQGAGGNQPQHF
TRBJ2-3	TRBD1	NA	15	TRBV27	TGTGCCAGCAGCCCGCCGGGACAGGCCACAGATACGCAGTATTTT	CASSPPGQATDTQYF
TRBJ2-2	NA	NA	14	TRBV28	TGTGCCAGCAGTTTACAGCAGAACACCGGGGAGTTGTTTTTT	CASSLQQNTGELFF
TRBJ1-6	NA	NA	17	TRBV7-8	TGTGCCAGCAGCTACGTCCGGCGAGGGCTTGGGAATTCACCCCTCCACTTT	CASSYVRRGLGNSPLHF
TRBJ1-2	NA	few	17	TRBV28	TGTGCCAGCAGTCCCGGGCCTTCACTCCGATCTAACTATGGCTACACCTTC	CASSPGPSLRSNYGYTF
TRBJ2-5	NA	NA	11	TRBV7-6	TGTGCCAGCGCCTCCATGGGGACCCAGTACTTC	CASASMGTQYF
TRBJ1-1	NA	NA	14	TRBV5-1	TGCGCCAGCAGCTTGGGAGATACAGGGTCTGAAGCTTTCTTT	CASSLGDTGSEAFF
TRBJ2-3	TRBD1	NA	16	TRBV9	TGTGCCAGCAGCTACTACCGGGACAGTTTCACAGATACGCAGTATTTT	CASSYYRDSFTDTQYF
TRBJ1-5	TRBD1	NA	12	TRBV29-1	TGCAGCGTAGGGACAGCCAATCAGCCCCAGCATTTT	CSVGTANQPQHF
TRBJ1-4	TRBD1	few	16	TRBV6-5	TGTGCCAGCAGTTACCTGGGACAGGGGGGGCGGGTGGAACTGTTTTTT	CASSYLGQGGRVELFF
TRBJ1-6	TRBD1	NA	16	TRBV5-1	TGCGCCAGCAGCTTGGGAGTGGACAGGGGTGATTCACCCCTCCACTTT	CASSLGVDRGDSPLHF
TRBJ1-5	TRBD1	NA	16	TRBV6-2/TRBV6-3	TGTGCCAGCAGCCGTGGGGGACAGGGAGTCAATCAGCCCCAGCATTTT	CASSRGGQGVNQPQHF
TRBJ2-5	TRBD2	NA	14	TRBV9	TGTGCCAGCAGCGCCGGGACTACTCAAGAGACCCAGTACTTC	CASSAGTTQETQYF
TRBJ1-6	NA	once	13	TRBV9	TGTGCCAGCAGCGTAGTACTCGGTTCACCCCTCCACTTT	CASSVVLGSPLHF
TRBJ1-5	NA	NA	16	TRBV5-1	TGCGCCAGCAGCTTGGATGGGGACTGGGGCAATCAGCCCCAGCATTTT	CASSLDGDWGNQPQHF
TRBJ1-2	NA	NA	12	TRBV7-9	TGTGCCAGCAGCTTAGAAATACCTGGCTACACCTTC	CASSLEIPGYTF
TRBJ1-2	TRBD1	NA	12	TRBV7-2	TGTGCCAGCAGCCTGACAGGGAATGGCTACACCTTC	CASSLTGNGYTF
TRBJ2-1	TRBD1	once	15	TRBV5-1	TGCGCCAGCAGCCCGACGACAGGGGTCGACAATGAGCAGTTCTTC	CASSPTTGVDNEQFF
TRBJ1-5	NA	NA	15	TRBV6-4	TGTGCCAGCAGGAAAGACGGTAGTAGCAATCAGCCCCAGCATTTT	CASRKDGSSNQPQHF
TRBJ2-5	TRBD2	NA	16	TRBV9	TGTGCCAGCAGCGTGCTAGCGGGGGGTCCCTCAGAGACCCAGTACTTC	CASSVLAGGPSETQYF
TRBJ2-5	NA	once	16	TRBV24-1	TGTGCCACCAGTGATTTTGCAAGGGACGGCCAAGAGACCCAGTACTTC	CATSDFARDGQETQYF
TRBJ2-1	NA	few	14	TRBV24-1	TGTGCCACCAGTGATCGACTAGGATCAAGTGAGCAGTTCTTC	CATSDRLGSSEQFF